The 26 T cell receptor beta chains reported below all come from one sample, sequenced in a study of shared clonotypes between healthy human individuals. Profiling relied on immunoSEQ multiplex PCR, and the TCRdb table lists in-frame clones only, not all of them. The repertoire holds 1.5 million to 2.5 million clones, with about 95% as singletons. Terminally differentiated effector memory CD45RA+ cells were excluded by CCR7 positive selection of CD45RO-negative cells. Sequencing was carried out using naive CD8+ T cells sorted from blood. Receptors originate from a man in his late teens or twenties in good health.

The V call is TRBV10-2, the J call TRBJ2-7, with TRBD1 matching over 12 bases. This CDR3 spans 15 amino acids. Germline values: CDR1 WSHSY, CDR2 SAAADI. V trimming: 1 base; J trimming: 6 bases; junction bases outside the gene matches: 4. As DNA, the CDR3 is TGCGCCAGCAGTGAGTTGGGACAGGGGGCAATCGAGCAGTACTTC. Translated: CASSELGQGAIEQYF.

This clone is a singleton in its sample. A junction end diverges from the germline sequence, so it may reflect a read error. This chain connects TRBV7-7 to TRBJ2-7; 8 bases fit TRBD1. This CDR3 has 15 amino acids. Germline CDR1 is SSHAT and CDR2 is FNYEAQ (reference sequence). The CDR3 sequence is CASSLGPGQAYEQYF. The CDR3 nucleotides are TGTGCTAGCAGCTTAGGACCGGGACAGGCCTACGAGCAGTACTTC.

The V call is TRBV27, the J call TRBJ1-4; 10 bases fit TRBD1. CDR3 length: 14 residues. CDR1 is MNHEY and CDR2 is SMNVEV in the germline V gene (reference sequence). J was trimmed by 7 bases and V by 6 bases; bases with no gene match: 5. CDR3 sequence reads: CASRRQGAFEKLFF. The CDR3 nucleotides are TGTGCCAGCAGGCGACAGGGGGCTTTTGAAAAACTGTTTTTT.

A single count supports this clone. Other DNA sequences within the sample encode an identical CDR3. The chain has TRBV27 and TRBJ1-2, with a tentative D call TRBD1 (5 bases). Germline CDR1 reads MNHEY; CDR2 reads SMNVEV (reference sequence). The CDR3 loop spans 13 amino acids. Trimming removed 3 bases at V and 2 bases at J, with 7 bases between. CDR3 nucleotide sequence: TGTGCCAGCAGTTTTGACAGCAACTATGGCTACACCTTC. Protein product: CASSFDSNYGYTF.

The rearrangement joins TRBV6-5 to TRBJ1-1; possibly TRBD1 for D (5 bases). The CDR3 sequence is 14 residues long. Per germline, CDR1 MNHEY and CDR2 SVGAGI. V lost 5 bases and J lost 4, with 14 bases in between. In DNA form, the CDR3 reads TGTGCCAGCAGTCCCGCAGGGAGGGGCACTGAAGCTTTCTTT. This sequence encodes CASSPAGRGTEAFF.

The chain is built from TRBV5-1 and TRBJ1-4; D call uncertain. CDR1 and CDR2 (germline): SGHRS, YFSETQ. This CDR3 is 17 amino acids long. Trimming stripped 3 bases from V and 6 bases from J, with 21 bases between. The CDR3 DNA reads as TGCGCCAGCAGCTCTAAACACAGATGGGAAGCGTATGAAAAACTGTTTTTT. The encoded protein is CASSSKHRWEAYEKLFF.

With respect to this clone: Within the sample, other DNA sequences also encode this same CDR3. The V and J genes are TRBV6-5 and TRBJ2-5; 7 positions agree with TRBD1. Germline V gene sequence: CDR1 MNHEY, CDR2 SVGAGI. CDR3 length: 14 amino acids. V dropped 3 bases and J dropped 4; count of bases not matched to a gene: 5. The CDR3 spells CASSYEAGGETQYF. The CDR3 nucleotides are TGTGCCAGCAGTTATGAGGCAGGGGGAGAGACCCAGTACTTC.

The V gene is TRBV29-1, the J gene TRBJ2-1; D not certain. The length of the CDR3 is 12 residues. CDR1 is SQVTM and CDR2 is ANQGSEA in the germline V gene. V shed 3 bases and J shed 4 bases, with 7 bases lying between them. Here the CDR3 reads CSVDEEYNEQFF. The CDR3, as DNA: TGCAGCGTTGATGAGGAATACAATGAGCAGTTCTTC.

The chain is built from TRBV7-9 and TRBJ2-3; D may be TRBD1 or TRBD2 (5 bases each). CDR3 length: 13 residues. Germline V gene lookup returns CDR1 SEHNR and CDR2 FQNEAQ (reference sequence). The ends were cut back, 3 bases at V and 6 bases at J, with 10 bases in the middle. CDR3 region: CASSFTWGDTQYF. CDR3 DNA sequence: TGTGCCAGCAGCTTCACCTGGGGGGATACGCAGTATTTT.

V is TRBV28 and J is TRBJ2-2, with D possibly matching TRBD2 (6 bases). V was shortened by 1 base and J by 3 bases, with 9 bases between the two germline ends. Germline CDR1 MDHEN, CDR2 SYDVKM. The CDR3 has 15 amino acids. As DNA, the CDR3 is TGTGCCAGCAGTTTATTGGTAGCGGACACCGGGGAGCTGTTTTTT. Its protein product is CASSLLVADTGELFF.

This clone was picked up one time. This chain uses TRBV19 with TRBJ2-1; D gene unclear. CDR1 and CDR2 (germline): LNHDA, SQIVND (reference sequence). The CDR3 length is 14 residues. V was clipped by 2 bases and J by 4 bases, with 9 bases between them. DNA of the CDR3: TGTGCCAGTAGTATAATGGACGATTACAATGAGCAGTTCTTC. This gives the protein CASSIMDDYNEQFF. Based on the CDR3 plus reference TRBV19 and TRBJ2-1, the full variable domain is DGGITQSPKYLFRKEGQNVTLSCEQNLNHDAMYWYRQDPGQGLRLIYYSQIVNDFQKGDIAEGYSVSREKKESFPLTVTSAQKNPTAFYLCASSIMDDYNEQFFGPGTRLTVL.

The chain has TRBV4-1 and TRBJ2-2; the match to TRBD1 covers 8 bases. V dropped 6 bases and J dropped 4; count of bases not matched to a gene: 10. Germline loops: CDR1 MGHRA, CDR2 YSYEKL. The CDR3 runs 16 residues. CDR3 coding DNA: TGCGCCAGCAGTCAACAGGACAGGGTCCCCACCGGGGAGCTGTTTTTT. Translated: CASSQQDRVPTGELFF.

This clone was counted only a few times. In the same sample, other DNA sequences code for this CDR3. The CDR3 DNA sequence: TGTGCCAGCAGCGGATACACCGGGGAGCTGTTTTTT. Translating gives CASSGYTGELFF. V is TRBV9 and J is TRBJ2-2; no clear D. This CDR3 is 12 amino acids long. Germline-derived CDR1 and CDR2 are SGDLS and YYNGEE. The V and J ends lost 3 bases and 3 bases respectively, with 3 bases between them.

A note on this clone: This may arise from a read error, as a much more abundant clone is one base away. The chain combines TRBV27 with TRBJ2-7, with D hard to call. V was cut by 2 bases and J by 2 bases, with 7 bases left in between. The CDR3 extends over 13 amino acids. In germline, CDR1 is MNHEY, CDR2 SMNVEV (reference sequence). This chain's CDR3 is CASSLQETYEQYF. CDR3 DNA sequence: TGTGCCAGCAGTTTACAGGAGACCTACGAGCAGTACTTC.

The chain links TRBV6-5 to TRBJ1-6, with D hard to call. V dropped 0 bases and J dropped 13 bases, with 7 bases sitting between them. Looked up from germline, CDR1 is MNHEY and CDR2 is SVGAGI. The CDR3 spans 12 residues. The CDR3 loop is CASSYSIAPLHF. Here the CDR3 DNA reads TGTGCCAGCAGTTACTCAATAGCGCCCCTCCACTTT.

J is TRBJ2-1 and V is TRBV10-3; weak D call: TRBD1 (6 bases). Trimming pared 4 bases from V and 9 bases from J, leaving 10 bases between. Germline CDR1 reads ENHRY; CDR2 reads SYGVKD. There are 12 residues in the CDR3. CDR3: CAISAGDGEQFF. CDR3 nucleotides: TGTGCCATCAGTGCAGGGGACGGTGAGCAGTTCTTC.

Here the CDR3 DNA reads TGTGCCAGCAGCTCCCCCAGCCAGACATCGGAGACCCAGTACTTC. Translated: CASSSPSQTSETQYF. The genes are TRBV7-9 and TRBJ2-5; D gene unclear. Trimming removed 4 bases at V and 5 bases at J, with 17 bases between. The CDR3 is 15 amino acids. The V gene's germline CDR1 is SEHNR and CDR2 FQNEAQ (reference sequence).

This clone has only one observation. The gene calls are TRBV4-3 and TRBJ2-2; 10 nucleotides match TRBD2. The CDR3 loop spans 17 amino acids. The germline V gene encodes CDR1 LGHNA and CDR2 YSLEER. V gave up 1 base and J gave up 4 bases; unmatched junction bases: 6. The CDR3 coding sequence is TGCGCCAGCAGCCAAGGCGTAGCGGGGGGCGGCACCGGGGAGCTGTTTTTT. Its protein product is CASSQGVAGGGTGELFF.

This chain uses TRBV10-3 with TRBJ2-1, with TRBD2 identical over 10 bases. The CDR3 is 16 amino acids. Trimming cost V 0 bases and J 7 bases; bases outside gene matches: 6. Per germline, CDR1 ENHRY and CDR2 SYGVKD. The CDR3 protein is CAISESGLAPLNEQFF. CDR3 DNA sequence: TGTGCCATCAGTGAGTCGGGACTAGCGCCTCTTAATGAGCAGTTCTTC.

This clone was seen once. This chain uses TRBV7-9 with TRBJ2-1, with 8 bases fitting TRBD2. V gave up 5 bases and J gave up 4 bases; unmatched junction bases: 7. Germline loops: CDR1 SEHNR, CDR2 FQNEAQ (reference sequence). The CDR3 is made up of 15 amino acids. Here the CDR3 reads CASSHTSGEYNEQFF. DNA of the CDR3: TGTGCCAGCAGCCATACTAGCGGAGAATACAATGAGCAGTTCTTC. The variable domain in full, completed from reference TRBV7-9 and TRBJ2-1, reads DTGVSQNPRHKITKRGQNVTFRCDPISEHNRLYWYRQTLGQGPEFLTYFQNEAQLEKSRLLSDRFSAERPKGSFSTLEIQRTEQGDSAMYLCASSHTSGEYNEQFFGPGTRLTVL.

The V gene is TRBV6-4, the J gene TRBJ2-7; no clear D. The germline CDR1 and CDR2 sequences are MRHNA and SNTAGT. V shed 2 bases and J shed 3 bases, with 8 bases lying between them. The CDR3 extends over 13 amino acids. DNA of the CDR3: TGTGCCAGCAGTGACAGAAGCCTCTACGAGCAGTACTTC. Its protein product is CASSDRSLYEQYF.

The chain joins TRBV7-9 to TRBJ2-7; 8 bases line up with TRBD1. V lost 4 bases and J lost 6; bases outside the gene matches: 14. This CDR3 contains 16 residues. The germline V gene has CDR1 SEHNR and CDR2 FQNEAQ (reference sequence). The CDR3 here is CASSSLGDRLWGEQYF. For the CDR3, the DNA is TGTGCCAGCAGCTCCTTAGGGGACAGGTTGTGGGGCGAGCAGTACTTC.

This chain connects TRBV29-1 to TRBJ2-6; D not resolved. Germline lookup yields CDR1 SQVTM and CDR2 ANQGSEA. CDR3 length: 14 amino acids. V lost 2 bases, J lost 2 bases, and 7 bases lay in between. The CDR3 region has the DNA TGCAGCGTTGAATCTGAACCTGGGGCCAACGTCCTGACTTTC. This translates into CSVESEPGANVLTF.

V is TRBV4-3 and J is TRBJ2-1; weak D call: TRBD2 (6 bases). The V end was cut by 0 bases, the J end by 9 bases, with 21 bases between. CDR3 length equals 17 residues. Germline CDR1 LGHNA, CDR2 YSLEER. CDR3 nucleotide sequence: TGCGCCAGCAGCCAAGAAGCCCCCGGGGTGGAGGGTGGTGAGCAGTTCTTC. This gives the protein CASSQEAPGVEGGEQFF.

V is TRBV27 and J is TRBJ2-7; TRBD1 is a possible D gene (6 bases). V was clipped by 2 bases and J by 7 bases, with 15 bases between them. The CDR3 spans 14 residues. In germline, CDR1 is MNHEY, CDR2 SMNVEV (reference sequence). For the CDR3, the DNA is TGTGCCAGCAGTTTACTGGGGGCGGCTGGAGAGCAGTACTTC. Translating gives CASSLLGAAGEQYF.

V gene TRBV5-6 combines with J gene TRBJ1-1; 8 bases fit TRBD1. The V segment lost 3 bases and the J segment 2 bases; nucleotides outside the gene matches: 3. The CDR3 extends over 14 amino acids. Per the germline V gene, CDR1 is SGHDT and CDR2 is YYEEEE. CDR3 sequence (DNA): TGTGCCAGCAGCTGGGGACAGGTAAACACTGAAGCTTTCTTT. Protein: CASSWGQVNTEAFF.